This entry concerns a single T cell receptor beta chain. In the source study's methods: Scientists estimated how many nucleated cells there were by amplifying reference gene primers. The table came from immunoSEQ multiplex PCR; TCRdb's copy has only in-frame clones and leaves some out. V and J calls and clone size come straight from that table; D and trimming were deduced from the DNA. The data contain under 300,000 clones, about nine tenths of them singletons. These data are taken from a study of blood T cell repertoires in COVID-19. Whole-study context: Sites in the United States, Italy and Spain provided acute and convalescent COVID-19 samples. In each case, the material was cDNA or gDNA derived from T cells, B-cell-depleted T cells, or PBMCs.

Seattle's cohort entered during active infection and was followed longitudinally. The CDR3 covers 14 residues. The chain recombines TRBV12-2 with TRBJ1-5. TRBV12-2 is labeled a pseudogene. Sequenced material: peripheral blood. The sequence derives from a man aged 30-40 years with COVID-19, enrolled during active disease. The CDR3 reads CASRSRGGRQPQHF. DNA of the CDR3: TGTGCAAGTCGCTCGCGGGGGGGGCGTCAGCCCCAGCATTTT.